These T cell receptor beta chains were read from a single sample in a study of control samples from healthy donors and cancer patients. The assay was immunoSEQ multiplex PCR, and TCRdb's table has in-frame clones only and misses some. The data contain 100,000 to 150,000 clones, more than 85% of them singletons. Sequenced: blood. The source is a man between 18 and 35 years old in good health. Both conserved end residues are part of each CDR3. The D gene is left open where the match is weak. Clone size, where shown, is once, few, many, or a class for clones that have expanded.

V gene	CDR3 length	J gene	clone size	D gene	CDR3 DNA	CDR3 protein
TRBV2	14	TRBJ2-7	NA	NA	TGTGCCAGCAGTTCCGGGCGCCGGGCCTACGAGCAGTACTTC	CASSSGRRAYEQYF
TRBV6-1	12	TRBJ1-1	NA	NA	TGTGCCAGCAGTGAGCAGGTCACTGAAGCTTTCTTT	CASSEQVTEAFF
TRBV4-3	15	TRBJ1-1	few	NA	TGCGCCAGCAGCCAAGGTCCGGGGATGGGACCTGAAGCTTTCTTT	CASSQGPGMGPEAFF
TRBV10-3	15	TRBJ2-1	NA	NA	TGTGCCATCAGTGTTGACTATAGCGGTGACAATGAGCAGTTCTTC	CAISVDYSGDNEQFF
TRBV6-6	16	TRBJ1-3	NA	NA	TGTGCCAGCACTTCGGACTTCCGGAACTCTGGAAACACCATATATTTT	CASTSDFRNSGNTIYF
TRBV11-2	12	TRBJ2-7	NA	NA	TGTGCCAGCAGCTTAAGTTTCTACGAGCAGTACTTC	CASSLSFYEQYF
TRBV5-1	14	TRBJ2-7	NA	NA	TGCGCCAGCAGCTTGGTAGGGCAGGGTAACGAGCAGTACTTC	CASSLVGQGNEQYF
TRBV5-1	13	TRBJ1-2	NA	NA	TGCGCCAGCAGCTCGGACAGAGTCTATGGCTACACCTTC	CASSSDRVYGYTF
TRBV16	14	TRBJ1-1	few	NA	TGTGCCAGCAGCCCATCCTCGGTGTACACTGAAGCTTTCTTT	CASSPSSVYTEAFF
TRBV29-1	12	TRBJ1-2	NA	TRBD1	TGCAGCGCCCCTAAGGGGGCCGAGGGCTACACCTTC	CSAPKGAEGYTF
TRBV6-1	13	TRBJ1-5	NA	NA	TGTGCCAGCAGTGAAACCCTCAATCAGCCCCAGCATTTT	CASSETLNQPQHF
TRBV11-2	16	TRBJ2-1	NA	TRBD1	TGTGCCAGCAGCCGTACCGGGACAGGGAACTACAATGAGCAGTTCTTC	CASSRTGTGNYNEQFF
TRBV9	16	TRBJ2-7	NA	NA	TGTGCCAGCAGCGTAGGAGGGGACGGATTTACCTACGAGCAGTACTTC	CASSVGGDGFTYEQYF
TRBV6-5	13	TRBJ1-2	NA	NA	TGTGCCAGCAGTTACTCTCCCAACTATGGCTACACCTTC	CASSYSPNYGYTF
TRBV5-1	15	TRBJ2-1	NA	TRBD2	TGCGCCACCCAGGGGGGACTAGCGGGAGTGGTTGGGCAGTTCTTC	CATQGGLAGVVGQFF
TRBV5-1	13	TRBJ1-1	NA	NA	TGCGCCAGCAGCTTGATTGGCACCAATGAAGCTTTCTTT	CASSLIGTNEAFF
TRBV19	14	TRBJ1-5	NA	TRBD1	TGTGCCAGTAGTACTGGACAGGTAAGGCAGCCCCAGCATTTT	CASSTGQVRQPQHF
TRBV7-9	16	TRBJ2-4	NA	NA	TGTGCCAGCAGCGGAACCGATATCCTAGCCAAAAACATTCAGTACTTC	CASSGTDILAKNIQYF
TRBV4-3	17	TRBJ2-2	NA	TRBD1	TGCGCCAGCAGCCAACGGACAGGGGGGAGAGAGTTCGGGGAGCTGTTTTTT	CASSQRTGGREFGELFF
TRBV16	13	TRBJ1-1	NA	NA	TGTGCCAGCAGCCCCAGGACCCAAGCGGGAGCTTTCTTT	CASSPRTQAGAFF
TRBV27	15	TRBJ1-2	NA	NA	TGTGCCAGCAGTTATGGGGGACCCCATCGAGATGGCTACACCTTC	CASSYGGPHRDGYTF
TRBV6-5	11	TRBJ2-7	NA	TRBD1	TGTGCCAGCAGAAGACAGGGCGAGCAGTACTTC	CASRRQGEQYF
TRBV6-6	15	TRBJ2-1	NA	NA	TGTGCCAGCAGCACCGGGTCGGGGGCCTACAATGAGCAGTTCTTC	CASSTGSGAYNEQFF
TRBV6-4	13	TRBJ1-1	NA	NA	TGTGCCAGCAGTTTTGCTGCCAACACTGAAGCTTTCTTT	CASSFAANTEAFF
TRBV7-9	14	TRBJ2-5	NA	NA	TGTGCCAGCAGCCCATCGACACCGCAAGAGACCCAGTACTTC	CASSPSTPQETQYF
TRBV5-6	14	TRBJ2-1	NA	TRBD1	TGTGCCAGCAGCTTGGCCGGGACAGACAATGAGCAGTTCTTC	CASSLAGTDNEQFF
TRBV6-1	15	TRBJ1-3	NA	NA	TGTGCCAGCAGTGATTCGGAGGACTCTGGAAACACCATATATTTT	CASSDSEDSGNTIYF
TRBV6-6	15	TRBJ2-2	NA	TRBD1	TGTGCCAGCAGCTGGGGGACAGCGAACACCGGGGAGCTGTTTTTT	CASSWGTANTGELFF
TRBV3-1/TRBV3-2	14	TRBJ2-7	NA	TRBD1	TGTGCCAGCAGCCTCGGCAGACAGGGCTACGAGCAGTACTTC	CASSLGRQGYEQYF
TRBV28	15	TRBJ1-5	once	NA	TGTGCCAGCAGTTCTCCTCGGGACTTAAATCAGCCCCAGCATTTT	CASSSPRDLNQPQHF
TRBV19	14	TRBJ1-2	NA	NA	TGTGCCAGTACCCCGGACCGAGGGATTGGTGGCTACACCTTC	CASTPDRGIGGYTF
TRBV27	12	TRBJ1-2	once	NA	TGTGCCAGCAAGGCCCCCGGGGGAGTCTACACCTTC	CASKAPGGVYTF
TRBV19	13	TRBJ1-2	NA	TRBD1	TGTGCCAGTAGTACGACAGGGGACTATGGCTACACCTTC	CASSTTGDYGYTF
TRBV5-8	17	TRBJ1-2	once	NA	TGTGCCAGCAGCTTAAGGACCGACAGTGACGAGGATGGGGGCTACACCTTC	CASSLRTDSDEDGGYTF
TRBV30	17	TRBJ2-6	once	NA	TGTGCCTCAACAATGACACGACGGCGCTCTGGGGCCAACGTCCTGACTTTC	CASTMTRRRSGANVLTF
TRBV18	16	TRBJ1-1	once	TRBD1	TGTGCCAGCTCACGGGTAACAGGGGTTCAGGACACTGAAGCTTTCTTT	CASSRVTGVQDTEAFF
TRBV5-6	11	TRBJ1-2	NA	NA	TGTGCCAGCAGCACGGGACTGAGCTACACCTTC	CASSTGLSYTF
TRBV5-1	16	TRBJ1-2	NA	NA	TGCGCCAGCAGCCCATGGATATCACAGGGTGAAGGAGGCTACACCTTC	CASSPWISQGEGGYTF
TRBV19	17	TRBJ2-6	once	TRBD1	TGTGCCAGTAGCTCCGGGACAGGTTTTTCTGGGGCCAACGTCCTGACTTTC	CASSSGTGFSGANVLTF
TRBV19	13	TRBJ1-5	NA	NA	TGTGCCAGTAGTAGCAGGGTCAATCAGCCCCAGCATTTT	CASSSRVNQPQHF
TRBV6-2/TRBV6-3	15	TRBJ2-7	NA	TRBD2	TGTGCCAGCAGACCTCGGACTAGCGGATCTCCTTCGGAGTACTTC	CASRPRTSGSPSEYF
TRBV15	13	TRBJ1-1	NA	NA	TGTGCCACCAGCAGAGATGGAGACACTGAAGCTTTCTTT	CATSRDGDTEAFF
TRBV25-1	15	TRBJ1-1	NA	NA	TGTGCCAGCAGTGAACCGGGCAGTATGAACACTGAAGCTTTCTTT	CASSEPGSMNTEAFF
TRBV27	13	TRBJ1-2	NA	NA	TGTGCCAGCAGTCCAGGAGGGTCCGATGGCTACACCTTC	CASSPGGSDGYTF
TRBV28	15	TRBJ1-4	few	NA	TGTGCCAGCAGTTTAAATACCGGGAGTAATGAAAAACTGTTTTTT	CASSLNTGSNEKLFF
TRBV3-1/TRBV3-2	17	TRBJ1-6	NA	NA	TGTGCCAGCAGCCAAGATCTTCTGCGGACCCAAAAATCACCCCTCCACTTT	CASSQDLLRTQKSPLHF
TRBV3-1/TRBV3-2	14	TRBJ2-7	NA	NA	TGTGCCAGCAGCCAAGACCACTTGTCCTACGAGCAGTACTTC	CASSQDHLSYEQYF
TRBV6-5	15	TRBJ1-2	NA	TRBD1	TGTGCCAGCAGCCCAACAGGGGCTCCGGACTATGGCTACACCTTC	CASSPTGAPDYGYTF
TRBV25-1	14	TRBJ1-2	NA	TRBD1	TGTGCCAGCAGTGCTGGGGACAGGGTGGAGGGCTACACCTTC	CASSAGDRVEGYTF
TRBV11-2	12	TRBJ1-2	NA	NA	TGTGCCAGCAGCTATGTTAACTATGGCTACACCTTC	CASSYVNYGYTF
TRBV27	16	TRBJ2-3	few	TRBD2	TGTGCCAGCAGTTCCCCCCGCGGGAGCCGCACAGATACGCAGTATTTT	CASSSPRGSRTDTQYF
TRBV6-2/TRBV6-3	15	TRBJ2-7	NA	TRBD2	TGTGCCAGCAGTTACGACCGGACTAGTTCTAGGGAGCAGTACTTC	CASSYDRTSSREQYF
TRBV7-8	13	TRBJ2-2	NA	NA	TGTGCCAGCAGAGACAGCGGTACCGGGGAGCTGTTTTTT	CASRDSGTGELFF
TRBV29-1	14	TRBJ2-7	NA	NA	TGCAGCGTTGATACAGGATCAGGATCCTACGAGCAGTACTTC	CSVDTGSGSYEQYF
TRBV6-1	14	TRBJ2-7	NA	NA	TGTGCCAGCAGTGAAAGATCAGTCTCGTACGAGCAGTACTTC	CASSERSVSYEQYF